Sequencing of this T cell receptor beta chain was carried out in a study of graft-versus-host responses after intestinal transplantation. Study overall: Transplantation in recipients was multivisceral, liver-intestinal, or isolated intestinal. Tacrolimus plus steroids were given to all recipients for 3 to 4 years, preceded by anti-thymocyte globulin induction.

General study points: Some GvH clones were seen earlier in gut or blood, suggesting intestinal origin.

The V and J ends lost 3 bases and 5 bases respectively, with 10 bases between them. There are 13 residues in the CDR3. Germline CDR1 reads MNHEY; CDR2 reads SMNVEV (reference sequence). Profiled with immunoSEQ multiplex PCR; TCRdb holds only in-frame clones, not every one. The sample carries tens of thousands of clones, 94% recorded once. For this clone: Its antigen is still unknown.

The chain couples TRBV27 to TRBJ1-2; TRBD1 might be the D (6 bases). The sample was unstimulated CD4+ T cells sorted from spleen or lymph node cells, taken before transplant. The receptor was isolated from a human donor who was the organ donor for an intestinal transplant. CDR3 in DNA: TGTGCCAGCAGTTTCAACAGGGCGTATGGCTACACCTTC. The encoded protein is CASSFNRAYGYTF.